Each of the 12 T cell receptor beta chains below was sequenced from the same sample in a study of CD8 T cells in Susac syndrome. With random hexamers, reverse transcription was performed on roughly 0.45 to 1 ug of RNA. Using its own MiXCR run on the immunoSEQ multiplex PCR reads, TCRdb lists one record per CDR3 protein. The data contain 160,000 or so distinct CDR3 sequences, roughly 95% of them singletons. Sequencing was carried out using CD4+ T cells from PBMCs. The receptors derive from a human donor with multiple sclerosis.

The rearrangement joins TRBV5-1 to TRBJ1-1, with unresolved D. In germline, CDR1 is SGHRS, CDR2 YFSETQ. V lost 2 bases and J lost 3, with 20 bases in between. The CDR3 has 17 amino acids. CDR3 protein: CASSLWSGSFVHTEAFF. DNA for the CDR3: TGCGCCAGCAGCTTATGGTCGGGGTCTTTCGTCCACACTGAAGCTTTCTTT.

The chain recombines TRBV28 with TRBJ1-1; maybe TRBD1 (6 bases). The V gene lost 7 bases and the J gene lost 8 bases, with 14 bases spanning the gap. Germline values: CDR1 MDHEN, CDR2 SYDVKM. The CDR3 length is 12 residues. As DNA, the CDR3 is TGTGCCAGCACCAACCGGGGGGCGGAAGCTTTCTTT. Translation gives CASTNRGAEAFF. The full variable domain, rest sourced from reference TRBV28 and TRBJ1-1, is DVKVTQSSRYLVKRTGEKVFLECVQDMDHENMFWYRQDPGLGLRLIYFSYDVKMKEKGDIPEGYSVSREKKERFSLILESASTNQTSMYLCASTNRGAEAFFGQGTRLTVV.

The V call is TRBV2, the J call TRBJ1-2, with D possibly being TRBD1 (6 bases). The CDR3 runs to 11 residues. Trimming removed 10 bases from V and 8 bases from J, with 14 bases in between. Germline values: CDR1 SNHLY, CDR2 FYNNEI. For the CDR3, the DNA is TGTGCCACCCAGGGGAAGGAGGGCTACACCTTC. This encodes CATQGKEGYTF.

This sequence joins TRBV20-1 and TRBJ2-7, with D perhaps TRBD2 (5 bases). From germline, CDR1 is DFQATT and CDR2 SNEGSKA (reference sequence). This CDR3 is 15 amino acids long. V lost 6 bases, J lost 2 bases, and 20 bases lay in between. The CDR3 nucleotides are TGCAGTGCGCGGCGGGCAGGCCAAGGGCCCTACGAGCAGTACTTC. Translating it yields CSARRAGQGPYEQYF.

V usage is TRBV12-3 or TRBV12-4 and J usage is TRBJ2-1; D perhaps matches TRBD1 (5 bases). V was shortened by 7 bases and J by 6 bases, with 13 bases between the two germline ends. The CDR3 runs to 13 residues. Written as DNA, the CDR3 is TGTGCCAGCATAGGGGCATTAGGCAATGAGCAGTTCTTC. It translates to CASIGALGNEQFF.

V is TRBV28 and J is TRBJ1-2; D not resolved. CDR1 is MDHEN, CDR2 SYDVKM, per germline. V was clipped by 6 bases and J by 0 bases, with 8 bases between them. This CDR3 is 13 amino acids long. For the CDR3, the DNA is TGTGCCAGCAGACCAGGAGCTAACTATGGCTACACCTTC. Amino acids: CASRPGANYGYTF.

V usage is TRBV29-1 and J usage is TRBJ1-4; D unclear. V was trimmed by 6 bases and J by 8 bases, leaving 10 bases between them. Germline V gene sequence: CDR1 SQVTM, CDR2 ANQGSEA. This CDR3 has 11 residues. DNA for the CDR3: TGCAGCGTAAAACCCACCGAAAAACTGTTTTTT. Translating gives CSVKPTEKLFF.

The V call is TRBV11-2, the J call TRBJ1-2; no clear D gene. The CDR3 runs to 14 residues. Germline V gives CDR1 SGHAT, CDR2 FQNNGV. V shed 7 bases and J shed 1 base, with 13 bases lying between them. The CDR3 here is CASTPVGINYGYTF. As DNA, the CDR3 is TGTGCCAGCACCCCCGTGGGAATTAACTATGGCTACACCTTC.

The chain employs TRBV10-3 and TRBJ2-7; tentatively, D is TRBD2 (5 bases). Germline CDR1 and CDR2: ENHRY and SYGVKD. Trimming took 4 bases from V and 5 from J, leaving 6 bases between them. The CDR3 is 11 amino acids. The DNA for the CDR3 is TGTGCCATCAGTGGTAGCGACGAGCAGTACTTC. Translation: CAISGSDEQYF.

The genes are TRBV5-1 and TRBJ2-2, with D perhaps TRBD1 or TRBD2 (6 bases each). This CDR3 is built from 15 residues. Trimming cost V 0 bases and J 6 bases, with 12 bases left between them. The germline CDR1 and CDR2 sequences are SGHRS and YFSETQ. In DNA, the CDR3 is TGCGCCAGCAGCTTGGACAGGGAGGACGCCGGGGAGCTGTTTTTT. This translates into CASSLDREDAGELFF.

The chain links TRBV4-2 to TRBJ2-7; 8 bases fit TRBD2. Looked up from germline, CDR1 is LGHNA and CDR2 is YNFKEQ. The CDR3 has 18 residues. With 2 bases clipped from V and 7 bases from J, the junction kept 19 bases outside the gene matches. The CDR3 is CASSQSPSGSFPMGEQYF. The DNA for the CDR3 is TGTGCCAGCAGCCAATCTCCGAGCGGGAGCTTTCCCATGGGGGAGCAGTACTTC.

The rearrangement uses TRBV20-1 and TRBJ1-1, with 7 bases fitting TRBD1. Germline V lookup: CDR1 DFQATT, CDR2 SNEGSKA (reference sequence). This CDR3 contains 13 residues. The ends lost 4 bases at V and 1 base at J; junction bases unmatched: 3. The CDR3, as DNA: TGCAGTGCTATCAGGGGGGGGAACACTGAAGCTTTCTTT. Its protein is CSAIRGGNTEAFF.